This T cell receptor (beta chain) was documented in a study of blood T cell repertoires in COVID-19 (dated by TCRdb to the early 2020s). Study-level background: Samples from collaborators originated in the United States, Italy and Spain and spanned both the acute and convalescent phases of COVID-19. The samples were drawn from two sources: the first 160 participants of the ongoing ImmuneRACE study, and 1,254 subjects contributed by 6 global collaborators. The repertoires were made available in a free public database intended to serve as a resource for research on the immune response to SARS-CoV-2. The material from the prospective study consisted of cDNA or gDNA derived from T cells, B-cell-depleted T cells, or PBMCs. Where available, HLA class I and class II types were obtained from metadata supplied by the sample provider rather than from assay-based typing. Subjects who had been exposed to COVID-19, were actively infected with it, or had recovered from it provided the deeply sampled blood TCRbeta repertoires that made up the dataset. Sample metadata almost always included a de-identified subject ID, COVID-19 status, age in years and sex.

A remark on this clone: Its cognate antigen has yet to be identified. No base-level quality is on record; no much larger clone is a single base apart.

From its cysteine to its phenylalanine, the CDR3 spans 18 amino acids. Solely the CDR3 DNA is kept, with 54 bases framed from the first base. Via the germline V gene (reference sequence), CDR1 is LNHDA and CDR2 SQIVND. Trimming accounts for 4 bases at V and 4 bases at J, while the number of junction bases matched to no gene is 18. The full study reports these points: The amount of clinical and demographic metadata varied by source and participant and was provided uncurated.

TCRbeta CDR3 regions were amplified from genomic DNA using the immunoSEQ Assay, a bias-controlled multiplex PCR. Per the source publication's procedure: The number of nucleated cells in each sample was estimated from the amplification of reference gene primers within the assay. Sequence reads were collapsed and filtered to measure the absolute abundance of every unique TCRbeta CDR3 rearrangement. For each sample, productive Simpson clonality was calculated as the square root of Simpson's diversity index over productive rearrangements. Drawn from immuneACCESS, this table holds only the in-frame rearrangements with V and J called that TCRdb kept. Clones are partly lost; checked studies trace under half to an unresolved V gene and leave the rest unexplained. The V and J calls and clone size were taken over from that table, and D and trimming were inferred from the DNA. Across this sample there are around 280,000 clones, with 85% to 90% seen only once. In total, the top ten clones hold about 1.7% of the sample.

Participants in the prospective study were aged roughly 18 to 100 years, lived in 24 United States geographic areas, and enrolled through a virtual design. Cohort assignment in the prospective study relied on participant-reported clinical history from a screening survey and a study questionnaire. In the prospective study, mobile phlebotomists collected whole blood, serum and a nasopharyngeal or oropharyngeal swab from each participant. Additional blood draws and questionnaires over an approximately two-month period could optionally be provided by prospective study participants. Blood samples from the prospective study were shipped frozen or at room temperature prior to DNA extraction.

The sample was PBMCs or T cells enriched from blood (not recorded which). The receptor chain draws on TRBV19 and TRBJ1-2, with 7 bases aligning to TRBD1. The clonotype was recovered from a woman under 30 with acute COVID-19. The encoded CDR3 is CASSTEVGTAKGGYGYTF. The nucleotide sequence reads TGTGCCAGTAGTACTGAGGTTGGGACAGCCAAAGGAGGCTATGGCTACACCTTC.